The T cell receptor beta chain described here comes from a study of T cell responses to AZD1222 COVID-19 vaccine. About this clone itself: What it binds is not known.

Points from the study as a whole: Baseline seropositivity characterized only six AZD1222 recipients. Reportedly, close to half of spike-specific TCRs are directed against unmutated variant regions. Rises in breadth and depth of Spike-specific TCRs came after two AZD1222 doses. Distributed over spike, vaccine-associated CD4 TCRs predominated at 160-218 and 743-854.

Generated by immunoSEQ multiplex PCR, the TCRdb table keeps only in-frame clones and is missing some. Among about 100,000 clones listed, roughly 89% were seen once. Germline V gene sequence: CDR1 SGHRS, CDR2 YFSETQ. The V and J ends lost 0 bases and 8 bases, in that order; junction bases with no gene match: 9. This CDR3 has 15 amino acids. The starting material was peripheral blood, obtained on day 0 of AZD1222 vaccination. The clonotype originates from an adult in good health. The chain recombines TRBV5-1 with TRBJ1-2; 8 bases match TRBD1. CDR3 amino acids: CASSLATGQAGGYTF. The CDR3 coding sequence is TGCGCCAGCAGCTTGGCCACGGGACAGGCGGGGGGCTACACCTTC.